One and the same sample provided the 13 T cell receptor beta chains below, sequenced in a study of response to subunit inactivated influenza vaccine. TCRdb fed the RT-PCR reads into MiXCR, producing one record per CDR3 protein. Seen here are 560,000 or so distinct CDR3 sequences, about 8% observed once, and the top ten hold 13%. This specimen consisted of PBMCs from blood, obtained less than 30 months after vaccination. The receptor set was obtained from a man aged 45 to 75 who received an inactivated influenza vaccine.

This clonotype was found many times. The chain is built from TRBV18 and TRBJ2-2; D may be TRBD1 (6 bases). CDR3 length: 15 residues. The V gene's germline CDR1 is KGHSH and CDR2 LQKENI. The V gene lost 1 base and the J gene lost 1 base, with 7 bases spanning the gap. The CDR3 spells CASSPLTGNTGELFF. For the CDR3, the DNA is TGTGCCAGCTCACCACTGACAGGGAACACCGGGGAGCTGTTTTTT. Full variable domain (rest looked up from reference TRBV18 and TRBJ2-2): NAGVMQNPRHLVRRRGQEARLRCSPMKGHSHVYWYRQLPEEGLKFMVYLQKENIIDESGMPKERFSAEFPKEGPSILRIQQVVRGDSAAYFCASSPLTGNTGELFFGEGSRLTVL.

In its sample, this clonotype was seen many times. The rearrangement joins TRBV12-3 or TRBV12-4 to TRBJ1-3, with D perhaps TRBD1 (6 bases). The CDR3 is 13 residues long. With 6 bases removed from V and 2 bases from J, the gap between germline ends came to 8 bases. DNA of the CDR3: TGTGCCAGCAGCACAGGGACTGGAAACACCATATATTTT. It yields the protein CASSTGTGNTIYF.

This chain uses TRBV6-2 or TRBV6-3 with TRBJ1-2, with 8 bases identical to TRBD1. V lost 4 bases to trimming and J lost 8 bases; unmatched junction nucleotides: 6. Germline V CDR1 and CDR2: MNHEY, SVGEGT. The CDR3 is 13 residues long. CDR3 sequence reads: CASSSDRGWGYTF. Here the CDR3 DNA reads TGTGCCAGCAGTTCCGACAGGGGATGGGGCTACACCTTC.

This chain links TRBV20-1 with TRBJ2-5; TRBD1 matches 9 bases. Germline CDR1 DFQATT, CDR2 SNEGSKA (reference sequence). There are 11 residues in the CDR3. V shed 7 bases, J shed 3 bases, and the junction held 0 bases outside the gene matches. The CDR3 coding sequence is TGCAGTGGGGACAGGGAAGAGACCCAGTACTTC. It yields the protein CSGDREETQYF.

The V gene is TRBV6-5, the J gene TRBJ2-5; D possibly uses TRBD1 or TRBD2 (5 bases each). The V gene's germline CDR1 is MNHEY and CDR2 SVGAGI. This CDR3 has 14 amino acids. The V and J ends lost 3 bases and 1 base respectively, with 9 bases between them. CDR3 in amino acids: CASSYNGGQETQYF. For the CDR3, the DNA is TGTGCCAGCAGTTATAATGGGGGCCAAGAGACCCAGTACTTC.

This clonotype was seen many times. This sequence joins TRBV10-3 and TRBJ2-7, with D maybe TRBD2 (6 bases). The CDR3 is made up of 11 amino acids. Germline CDR1 is ENHRY and CDR2 is SYGVKD. Trimming left V 6 bases short and J 5 bases short, with 8 bases between. CDR3 sequence: CAIRGLHEQYF. The CDR3 nucleotides read TGTGCCATCAGGGGACTGCACGAGCAGTACTTC.

The V and J genes are TRBV6-5 and TRBJ2-2; possible D gene TRBD1, 6 bases. V was pared by 2 bases and J by 7 bases, with 14 bases between. The CDR3 has 15 residues. The V gene's germline CDR1 is MNHEY and CDR2 SVGAGI. The chain's CDR3 is CASSYATGSGGELFF. The CDR3 nucleotides read TGTGCCAGCAGTTACGCAACAGGGTCAGGCGGGGAGCTGTTTTTT.

This clonotype was seen repeatedly, ten times or more. The rearrangement joins TRBV5-1 to TRBJ2-1, with 8 bases matching TRBD1. CDR1 is SGHRS and CDR2 is YFSETQ in the germline V gene. After removal of 3 bases from V and 8 bases from J, the junction contained 10 bases not matched to a gene. This CDR3 has 15 amino acids. The CDR3 protein is CASSSRTGQEDEQFF. In DNA, the CDR3 is TGCGCCAGCAGCTCCCGGACAGGGCAGGAAGATGAGCAGTTCTTC.

The CDR3 is CASSLGGLAREQYF. In nucleotides, the CDR3 is TGTGCCAGCAGCTTAGGTGGACTAGCTCGCGAGCAGTACTTC. This chain joins TRBV7-3 and TRBJ2-7, with 8 nucleotides matching TRBD2. Germline V gene lookup returns CDR1 SGHTA and CDR2 FQGTGA. V gave up 2 bases and J gave up 6 bases; unmatched junction bases: 6. The CDR3 contains 14 residues.

The chain has TRBV24-1 and TRBJ2-1; 10 nucleotides line up with TRBD1. The CDR3 covers 15 residues. V lost 4 bases to trimming and J lost 6 bases; unmatched junction nucleotides: 5. Germline loops: CDR1 KGHDR, CDR2 SFDVKD. CDR3 sequence: CATSDTGTGANEQFF. As DNA, the CDR3 is TGTGCCACCAGTGACACCGGGACAGGGGCCAATGAGCAGTTCTTC.

V and J are TRBV6-2 or TRBV6-3 and TRBJ1-5; possibly TRBD1 for D (6 bases). This CDR3 has 15 residues. Germline CDR1 MNHEY, CDR2 SVGEGT. V was pared by 6 bases and J by 0 bases, with 12 bases between. The CDR3 here is CASRETGDSNQPQHF. The CDR3 DNA sequence: TGTGCCAGCAGGGAGACAGGTGATAGCAATCAGCCCCAGCATTTT.

There are a few counts of this clonotype. The chain links TRBV12-3 or TRBV12-4 to TRBJ2-3; D gene ambiguous. V lost 7 bases and J 4 bases, leaving 18 bases between the germline ends. This CDR3 contains 15 residues. CDR3 DNA: TGTGCCAGCACCAATTCCCTTGGTAGGGCAGATACGCAGTATTTT. Its translation is CASTNSLGRADTQYF.

This clonotype was picked up a small number of times. The chain links TRBV28 to TRBJ1-1; 7 bases are a match to TRBD1. After removal of 5 bases from V and 9 bases from J, the junction contained 15 bases not matched to a gene. CDR1 and CDR2 from the germline V gene are MDHEN and SYDVKM. The CDR3 contains 15 residues. CDR3 region: CASSPHEGGRGKAFF. The CDR3 DNA follows: TGTGCCAGCAGTCCCCACGAAGGGGGCAGGGGAAAAGCTTTCTTT.